This TCR beta chain appears in the sequencing data of a study of PD-L1 blockade in urothelial cancer (dated by TCRdb to 2015 to 2018). With respect to the entire study: Every patient began therapy in the mid-2010s and was given atezolizumab 1,200 mg intravenously every 3 weeks. An ECOG performance status of 0 or 1 was recorded for the patients, and 0 to 3 prior chemotherapy regimens had been received by the patients. Approximately 29 patients had pretreatment blood TCR-seq, roughly 24 had at least one posttreatment blood collection, and roughly 24 had tumor TCR-seq. The study was an exploratory multi-omic analysis of somatic, immune and clinical correlates of response to PD-L1 blockade with atezolizumab in urothelial cancer. Blood samples yielded a median of around 150,000 T cells and roughly 80,000 unique TCRs, with median clonality 0.080. Progression-free survival longer than 6 months counted as durable clinical benefit, and TCR features were additionally tested against both progression-free and overall survival. Durable clinical benefit was achieved by nine patients and was not achieved by 20 patients. About nine tenths of the roughly 30 patients were males with bladder-origin urothelial cancer, and about two thirds of the roughly 30 reported a prior smoking history. Blood samples were analyzed 3 weeks after the start of treatment (second dose) and 6 weeks after the start of treatment. Pretreatment tumor samples, along with matched peripheral blood serially collected before and after atezolizumab treatment, were subjected to TCR sequencing. In the same patients, whole exome sequencing and RNA sequencing of pretreatment tumors were performed in addition to TCR sequencing. Beyond this particular receptor, the publication reports: A pretreatment peripheral blood TCR clonality below the median was linked to improved progression-free and overall survival. Among patients with durable benefit, tumor-associated TCR clones showed greater expansion in peripheral blood 3 weeks after treatment started (n ≈ 24, p = 0.022). Because the sample size was small (n ≈ 27) and many exploratory analyses were performed, the results are intended to be hypothesis-generating.

The germline V gene yields SGDLS for CDR1 and YYNGEE for CDR2. The CDR3 runs 14 residues from the cysteine to the phenylalanine. This entry keeps only the CDR3 DNA: 42 bases, framed from base 1. V lost 1 base and J lost 6 bases; the stretch between them is 10 bases long. Explained via the paper, the time point label denotes: peripheral blood 6 weeks after treatment start. The cohort included 29 patients with locally advanced or metastatic urothelial carcinoma who were treated at Memorial Sloan Kettering on a trial protocol. Peripheral blood mononuclear cells were collected pretreatment and during treatment, with between 1 and 8 total time points per patient. The Qiagen DNeasy Blood extraction kit was used to purify genomic DNA from total PBMCs and tumor samples. PBMCs were collected pretreatment and during treatment and were isolated and stored as previously described. Details on this clone: Which antigen it targets is not known. No per-base quality is available; no much larger clone lies one base away.

To estimate absolute template abundance from read counts, synthetic TCR analog templates were spiked into each PCR. Using the immunoSEQ assay, TCRbeta CDR3 regions were amplified from genomic DNA with bias-controlled V and J gene primers. Sequencing of rearranged TCRbeta segments was performed at approximately 20X coverage. On the authors' methods: Clustering was used to correct sequencing errors, and CDR3s were annotated against IMGT to assign V, D and J genes. Out-of-frame and stop-codon sequences were excluded, and only productive TCRbeta rearrangements were used in downstream analyses. Clonality was computed as one minus Shannon entropy normalized by the log of the number of unique productive sequences. Clones differing between time points or between blood and tumor were identified by Fisher's exact test with Benjamini-Hochberg correction at adjusted p below 0.01. In TCRdb, the immuneACCESS table is reduced to in-frame sequences with V and J assigned. These tables do not hold every clone; where another copy was compared, an unresolved V gene accounts for under half, and the others remain unexplained. The DNA gave D and trimming, while V, J and clone size come from that table. The sample table contains over 100,000 clones; only one count was recorded for approximately 90% of them. Together, the top ten hold 3% to 4.5% of the sample.

The receptor was isolated from a man in his sixties with urothelial cancer. The chain joins TRBV9 to TRBJ1-4; a tentative D match to TRBD1 spans 5 bases. The sample consisted of PBMCs, taken around atezolizumab (anti-PD-L1) treatment. The CDR3 here reads CASSVQGSHEKLFF. The bases are TGTGCCAGCAGCGTACAGGGCTCCCATGAAAAACTGTTTTTT.